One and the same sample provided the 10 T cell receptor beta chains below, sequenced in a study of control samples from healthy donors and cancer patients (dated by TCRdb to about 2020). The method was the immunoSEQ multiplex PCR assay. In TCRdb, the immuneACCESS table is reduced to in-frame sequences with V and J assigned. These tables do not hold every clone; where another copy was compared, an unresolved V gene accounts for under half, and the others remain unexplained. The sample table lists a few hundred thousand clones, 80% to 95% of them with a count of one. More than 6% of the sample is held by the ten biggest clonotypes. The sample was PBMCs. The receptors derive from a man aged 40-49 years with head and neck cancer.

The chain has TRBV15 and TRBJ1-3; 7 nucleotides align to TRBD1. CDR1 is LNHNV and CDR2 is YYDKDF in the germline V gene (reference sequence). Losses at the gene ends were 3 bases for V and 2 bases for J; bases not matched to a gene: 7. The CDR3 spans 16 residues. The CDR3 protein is CATSSSLTGAGNTIYF. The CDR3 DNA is TGTGCCACCAGCAGTTCCTTAACAGGGGCTGGAAACACCATATATTTT.

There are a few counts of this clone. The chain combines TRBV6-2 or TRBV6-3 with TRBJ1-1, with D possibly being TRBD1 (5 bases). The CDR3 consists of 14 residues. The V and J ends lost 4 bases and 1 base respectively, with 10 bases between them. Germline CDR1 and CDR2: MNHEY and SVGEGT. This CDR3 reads CASSWDARNTEAFF. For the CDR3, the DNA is TGTGCCAGCAGTTGGGACGCCCGGAACACTGAAGCTTTCTTT.

This chain's CDR3 is CASSMRRDPWGEQYF. The CDR3 region has the DNA TGTGCCAGTAGTATGAGGCGGGACCCCTGGGGCGAGCAGTACTTC. The chain couples TRBV19 to TRBJ2-7; D possibly corresponds to TRBD2 (6 bases). The CDR3 contains 15 residues. The V end lost 3 bases, the J end lost 6 bases, and 18 bases lay between the germline ends. Germline V CDR1 and CDR2: LNHDA, SQIVND (reference sequence).

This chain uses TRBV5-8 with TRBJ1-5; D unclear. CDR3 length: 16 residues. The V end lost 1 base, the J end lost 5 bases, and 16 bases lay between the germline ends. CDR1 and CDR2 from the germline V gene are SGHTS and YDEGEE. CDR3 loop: CASSLSFGPGDQPQHF. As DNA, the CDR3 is TGTGCCAGCAGCTTGAGTTTTGGACCTGGGGATCAGCCCCAGCATTTT.

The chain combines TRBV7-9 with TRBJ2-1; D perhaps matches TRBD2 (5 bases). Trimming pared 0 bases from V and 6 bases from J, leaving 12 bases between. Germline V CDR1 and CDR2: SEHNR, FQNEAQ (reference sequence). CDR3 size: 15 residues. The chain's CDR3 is CASSLAADPGNEQFF. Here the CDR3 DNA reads TGTGCCAGCAGCTTAGCAGCGGACCCTGGCAATGAGCAGTTCTTC.

The CDR3 loop is CASSPRTSETQYF. In nucleotides, the CDR3 is TGTGCCAGCAGCCCCCGGACTAGCGAGACCCAGTACTTC. The chain links TRBV3-1 (or the pseudogene TRBV3-2) to TRBJ2-5; 8 bases align to TRBD2. V lost 4 bases and J lost 5; bases outside the gene matches: 3. There are 13 residues in the CDR3. Germline CDR1 is LGHDT and CDR2 is YNNKEL (reference sequence).

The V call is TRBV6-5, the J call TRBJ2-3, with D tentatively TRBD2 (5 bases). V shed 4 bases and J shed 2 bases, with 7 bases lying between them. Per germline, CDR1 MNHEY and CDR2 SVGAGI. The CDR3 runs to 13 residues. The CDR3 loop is CASSSLATDTQYF. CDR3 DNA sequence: TGTGCCAGCAGTTCTCTAGCCACAGATACGCAGTATTTT.

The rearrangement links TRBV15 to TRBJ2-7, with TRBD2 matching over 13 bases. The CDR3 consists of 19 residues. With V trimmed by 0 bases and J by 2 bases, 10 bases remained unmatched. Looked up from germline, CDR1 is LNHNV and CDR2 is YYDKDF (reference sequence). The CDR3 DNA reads TGTGCCACCAGCAGAGATTGGGGAGCCGGACTAGCGGGGGCCTACGAGCAGTACTTC. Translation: CATSRDWGAGLAGAYEQYF.

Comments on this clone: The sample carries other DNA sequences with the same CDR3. Written as DNA, the CDR3 is TGCGCCAGCAGCTTGGGGTTGAACACTGAAGCTTTCTTT. This codes for CASSLGLNTEAFF. The chain couples TRBV5-1 to TRBJ1-1, with D uncertain. Trimming took 0 bases from V and 0 from J, leaving 3 bases between them. Germline assignment: CDR1 SGHRS and CDR2 YFSETQ. The CDR3 loop spans 13 amino acids.

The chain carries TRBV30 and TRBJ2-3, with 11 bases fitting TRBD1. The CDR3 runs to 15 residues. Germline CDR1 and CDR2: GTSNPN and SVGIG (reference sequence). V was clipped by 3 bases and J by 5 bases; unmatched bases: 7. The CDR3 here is CAWRAGQGVIDTQYF. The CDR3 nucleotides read TGTGCCTGGAGGGCGGGACAGGGGGTTATAGATACGCAGTATTTT.